Sequencing of this TCR beta chain was carried out in a study of CD8 T cells in Susac syndrome. Reverse transcription of about 0.5 to 1 ug RNA was performed with random hexamers. TCRdb ran MiXCR on the immunoSEQ multiplex PCR reads and lists one entry per CDR3 protein. The sample holds some 170,000 distinct CDR3 sequences, roughly 94% seen once. CDR1 and CDR2 (germline): LNHDA, SQIVND (reference sequence). V gave up 4 bases and J gave up 0 bases; unmatched junction bases: 3. CDR3 length: 17 amino acids. The V gene is TRBV19, the J gene TRBJ2-6; 10 nucleotides line up with TRBD2. This sequence was found in a human donor with Susac syndrome. The specimen sequenced was CD4+ T cells from PBMCs. This chain's CDR3 is CASSRQRGGSGANVLTF. The CDR3 DNA follows: TGTGCCAGTAGTAGGCAGCGGGGGGGCTCTGGGGCCAACGTCCTGACTTTC.